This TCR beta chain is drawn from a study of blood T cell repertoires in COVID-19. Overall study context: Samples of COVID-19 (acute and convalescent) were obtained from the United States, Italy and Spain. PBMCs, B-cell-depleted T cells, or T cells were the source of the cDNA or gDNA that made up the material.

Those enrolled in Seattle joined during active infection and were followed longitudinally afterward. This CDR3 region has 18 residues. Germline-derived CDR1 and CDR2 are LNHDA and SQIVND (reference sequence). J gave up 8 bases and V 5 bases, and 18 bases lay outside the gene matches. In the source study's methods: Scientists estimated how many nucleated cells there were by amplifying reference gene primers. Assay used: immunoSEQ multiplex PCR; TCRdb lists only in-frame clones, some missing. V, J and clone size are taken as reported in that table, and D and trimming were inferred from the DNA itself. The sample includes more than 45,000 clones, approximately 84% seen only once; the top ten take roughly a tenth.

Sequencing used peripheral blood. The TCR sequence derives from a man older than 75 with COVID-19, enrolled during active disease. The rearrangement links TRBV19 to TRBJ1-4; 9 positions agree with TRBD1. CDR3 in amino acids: CASSPRPPVGTGNEKLFF. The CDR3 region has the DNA TGTGCCAGTAGTCCTCGGCCCCCGGTAGGGACAGGGAACGAAAAACTGTTTTTT.